A single T cell receptor beta chain is shown here with its context. Its antigen is undetermined. The primer mix had 60 Vbeta and 13 Jbeta primers. TCRdb keeps only in-frame clones here, not all; method: immunoSEQ multiplex PCR. The repertoire holds about 190,000 clones, roughly 80% seen once, with less than 0.85% in the top ten. This sample was included in a study of cytomegalovirus exposure and HLA in healthy donors. Study-wide results and caveats: There were a few CMV-associated chains whose specificity for CMV antigens was confirmed in vitro. A reported reduction in N-insertions relative to the roughly 710-donor mean was seen in an Asian-associated ancestry cluster in a later analysis.

Germline lookup yields CDR1 SGHNT and CDR2 YYREEE (reference sequence). There are 17 residues in the CDR3. V gave up 4 bases and J gave up 6 bases; unmatched junction bases: 14. The chain employs TRBV5-4 and TRBJ2-1, with TRBD1 matching over 9 bases. Sequences were obtained from PBMCs. This clonotype originated in a woman between 18 and 29 years old in good health and CMV-seronegative. CDR3: CASSPLGRTGVSNEQFF. Here the CDR3 DNA reads TGTGCCAGCAGCCCCCTGGGGAGGACAGGGGTCTCCAATGAGCAGTTCTTC. The full variable domain, with the rest looked up from reference TRBV5-4 and TRBJ2-1, is ETGVTQSPTHLIKTRGQQVTLRCSSQSGHNTVSWYQQALGQGPQFIFQYYREEENGRGNFPPRFSGLQFPNYSSELNVNALELDDSALYLCASSPLGRTGVSNEQFFGPGTRLTVL.